Listed here are 7 T cell receptor beta chains from one sample, sequenced in a study of beta chain features in type 1 diabetes. Findings of the study overall: Shortening that was moderate but significant affected the TCRB CDR3s of Type 1 diabetes patients in all four CD4+ subsets.

Reverse transcribing all isolated RNA meant expressed TCRB transcripts were sequenced. Libraries were prepared by immunoSEQ multiplex PCR; TCRdb keeps only in-frame clonotypes and omits some of them. Altogether about 340,000 clones are present, roughly 8.8% being singletons, with the ten largest covering around 1%. The antigens for these receptors are not known. Input material: central memory CD4+ T cells from blood. These receptors all come from a man younger than 40 with type 1 diabetes.

The V gene is TRBV28, the J gene TRBJ1-2, with TRBD1 identical over 11 bases. The CDR3 loop spans 14 amino acids. The trim removed 5 bases at V and 7 bases at J, leaving 6 bases unmatched. Germline CDR1 MDHEN, CDR2 SYDVKM. The CDR3 coding sequence is TGTGCCAGCAGTGGGACAGGGGGGTCGGGTGGCTACACCTTC. It yields the protein CASSGTGGSGGYTF.

This clone was counted a few times. This chain connects TRBV9 to TRBJ2-1; TRBD2 matches at 16 bases. Germline loops: CDR1 SGDLS, CDR2 YYNGEE. V trimming: 3 bases; J trimming: 7 bases; junction bases outside the gene matches: 7. The CDR3 is made up of 17 amino acids. Here the CDR3 reads CASSAEGTSGGVNEQFF. CDR3 DNA sequence: TGTGCCAGCAGCGCCGAAGGGACTAGCGGGGGGGTGAATGAGCAGTTCTTC.

This clone was seen only a few times. In DNA, the CDR3 is TGCGCCAGCAGCCCGGTAGGGGGGGCCTACGAGCAGTACTTC. This encodes CASSPVGGAYEQYF. The J gene is TRBJ2-7, the V gene TRBV5-1; weak D call: TRBD2 (7 bases). The germline V gene encodes CDR1 SGHRS and CDR2 YFSETQ. The CDR3 is 14 amino acids. Deletions cut 4 bases from V and 2 bases from J, with 13 bases between.

This clone has a handful of counts. CDR3 nucleotides: TGTGCCAGCAGTTTGGGGGAGGATTCACCCCTCCACTTT. Translating it yields CASSLGEDSPLHF. The rearrangement uses TRBV6-5 and TRBJ1-6, with a tentative D call TRBD1 (5 bases). Germline-derived CDR1 and CDR2 are MNHEY and SVGAGI. Trimming left V 4 bases short and J 8 bases short, with 9 bases between. CDR3 length: 13 amino acids.

The gene calls are TRBV27 and TRBJ1-1; no definite D call. V was cut by 6 bases and J by 4 bases, with 15 bases left in between. The germline gives CDR1 MNHEY, CDR2 SMNVEV (reference sequence). The CDR3 is 14 residues long. CDR3 amino acids: CASSPRMGITEAFF. CDR3 sequence (DNA): TGTGCCAGCAGCCCCAGGATGGGGATCACTGAAGCTTTCTTT.

CDR3 DNA: TGTGCCAGCAGTGAAGCGCTGGACAGGTGGAACGAGCAGTACTTC. Its protein product is CASSEALDRWNEQYF. The rearrangement uses TRBV6-1 and TRBJ2-7, with 7 bases lining up with TRBD1. The CDR3 is 15 amino acids. The trim removed 0 bases at V and 5 bases at J, leaving 7 bases unmatched. Germline CDR1 MNHNS, CDR2 SASEGT.

This clone was detected only a few times. This chain connects TRBV10-2 to TRBJ2-5, with D possibly TRBD1 on 7 matching bases. The germline CDR1 and CDR2 sequences are WSHSY and SAAADI. The V gene lost 6 bases and the J gene lost 5 bases, with 16 bases spanning the gap. CDR3 size: 14 residues. CDR3 loop: CASSQTRGEETQYF. CDR3 nucleotides: TGCGCCAGCAGCCAGACCAGGGGGGAGGAGACCCAGTACTTC.